This T cell receptor (beta chain) was captured by sequencing in a study of blood T cell repertoires in COVID-19 (TCRdb year 2020). Regarding the study in general: Samples covering the acute and convalescent phases of COVID-19 were provided by collaborators in the United States, Italy and Spain. Samples were obtained from the ongoing ImmuneRACE study (first 160 participants) and from approximately 1,200 subjects provided by 6 global collaborators. Subjects who had been exposed to COVID-19, were actively infected with it, or had recovered from it provided the deeply sampled blood TCRbeta repertoires that made up the dataset. HLA class I and class II types, where available, came from metadata supplied by the sample provider rather than from assay-based typing. A de-identified subject ID, COVID-19 status, age in years and sex were almost always included in the sample metadata. The material from the prospective study consisted of cDNA or gDNA derived from T cells, B-cell-depleted T cells, or PBMCs. The repertoires were made available in a free public database intended to serve as a resource for research on the immune response to SARS-CoV-2. What the work shows at the level of the full study, not this receptor alone: Clinical and demographic metadata were provided uncurated, with the amount varying by source and participant.

With regard to this clone: It lacks a known antigen. Base-call qualities are not available, and no considerably larger clone is one nucleotide away.

Based on the germline V gene (reference sequence), the CDR1 and CDR2 sequences are MNHEY and SMNVEV. From cysteine to phenylalanine, the CDR3 is 14 amino acids long. Only the CDR3 region is kept as DNA, spanning 42 bases read in frame from base 1. Ends trimmed: V by 3 bases, J by 5 bases; bases unmatched to a gene: 3. Collaborating institutions collected whole blood in K2EDTA tubes following their own protocols. For TCRbeta analysis, collaborators shipped samples as frozen whole blood, isolated PBMCs, or DNA extracted from either of those sample types. TCRbeta CDR3 regions were amplified from genomic DNA using the immunoSEQ Assay, a bias-controlled multiplex PCR. The original pipeline was this. Within the assay, amplification of reference gene primers was used to estimate how many nucleated cells each sample contained. To quantify the absolute abundance of each unique TCRbeta CDR3 rearrangement, sequence reads were collapsed and filtered. For each sample, productive Simpson clonality was calculated by taking the square root of Simpson's diversity index across productive rearrangements. Not all clones reach the TCRdb copy of this immuneACCESS table, which keeps in-frame sequences only. Checked studies attribute under half of the gap to unresolved V genes and leave the rest unexplained. The DNA was the basis for D and trimming; V, J and clone size are from that table. The sample table records hundreds of thousands of clones; approximately 91% of these occur just once. 0.65% to 0.8% of the sample belongs to the ten largest clones.

Sample: peripheral blood. The receptor was isolated from a human donor in a cohort sampled during active COVID-19. The V gene is TRBV27 and the J gene is TRBJ1-5; 8 of the junction bases match TRBD1. CDR3 reads: CASSFRGRDQPQHF. The nucleotide sequence reads as follows: TGTGCCAGCAGTTTCAGGGGGCGAGATCAGCCCCAGCATTTT.